The clone carrying this TCR beta chain was detected once. The protocol was immunoSEQ multiplex PCR, while the TCRdb copy is restricted to in-frame clones and leaves out a portion. Among roughly 330,000 clones listed, 87% were seen once. V was shortened by 5 bases and J by 2 bases, with 10 bases between the two germline ends. The length of the CDR3 is 14 residues. Germline CDR1 MNHEY, CDR2 SVGAGI. The data originate from a study of blood T cell repertoires in COVID-19. V is TRBV6-5 and J is TRBJ2-1; D is perhaps TRBD2 (6 bases). Sequenced material: peripheral blood. The clonotype originates from a young man with COVID-19, enrolled during active disease. The CDR3 protein is CASSLRRAYNEQFF. Here the CDR3 DNA reads TGTGCCAGCAGTCTCCGGAGGGCCTACAATGAGCAGTTCTTC.